These 9 T cell receptor beta chains originate from one sample sequenced in a study of blood T cell repertoires in COVID-19. Produced via immunoSEQ multiplex PCR; TCRdb's table is partial and in-frame only. The sample has some 42,000 clones, 92% seen once. Sequencing input: peripheral blood. The receptor set was obtained from a man in his forties or fifties with active COVID-19.

The gene calls are TRBV3-1 (or the pseudogene TRBV3-2) and TRBJ1-2; 7 bases map to TRBD1. Germline V gene data show CDR1 as LGHDT and CDR2 as YNNKEL (reference sequence). This CDR3 contains 14 residues. The V and J ends lost 4 bases and 4 bases, in that order; junction bases with no gene match: 6. The CDR3 loop reads CASSRGQAPYGYTF. In nucleotides, the CDR3 is TGTGCCAGCAGCCGCGGACAGGCCCCCTATGGCTACACCTTC.

This clone showed up just a few times. The chain links TRBV7-9 to TRBJ2-5; no definite D call. The CDR3 spans 12 residues. Germline CDR1 reads SEHNR; CDR2 reads FQNEAQ (reference sequence). V gave up 2 bases and J gave up 5 bases, with 6 bases separating them. In DNA form, the CDR3 reads TGTGCCAGCAGCTTACTGGGCGAGACCCAGTACTTC. Translation gives CASSLLGETQYF.

This chain joins TRBV19 and TRBJ2-2; D is undetermined. V was pared by 3 bases and J by 0 bases, with 8 bases between. Germline assignment: CDR1 LNHDA and CDR2 SQIVND (reference sequence). The CDR3 extends over 15 amino acids. The CDR3 nucleotides read TGTGCCAGTAGTATTGGGCAGTCGAACACCGGGGAGCTGTTTTTT. Translating it yields CASSIGQSNTGELFF.

The chain carries TRBV6-6 and TRBJ2-3, with TRBD1 identical over 10 bases. Germline values: CDR1 MNHNY, CDR2 SVGAGI (reference sequence). V lost 4 bases and J lost 3; bases outside the gene matches: 7. The CDR3 sequence is 16 residues long. CDR3 in amino acids: CASSSPWDRGTDTQYF. CDR3 DNA sequence: TGTGCCAGCAGTTCCCCCTGGGACAGGGGTACAGATACGCAGTATTTT.

This chain links TRBV11-2 with TRBJ1-5, with unresolved D. The CDR3 is made up of 12 amino acids. Trimming cost V 5 bases and J 4 bases, with 6 bases left between them. Germline values: CDR1 SGHAT, CDR2 FQNNGV. In nucleotides, the CDR3 is TGTGCCAGCAGCGACGGGAATCAGCCCCAGCATTTT. Its protein is CASSDGNQPQHF.

This clone appeared a single time. The chain links TRBV5-1 to TRBJ2-2; possible D gene TRBD2, 5 bases. The CDR3 consists of 15 residues. The germline CDR1 and CDR2 sequences are SGHRS and YFSETQ. The ends were cut back, 0 bases at V and 5 bases at J, with 11 bases in the middle. CDR3 bases: TGCGCCAGCAGCTTGGAGATCGGGAAAACCGGGGAGCTGTTTTTT. Translation gives CASSLEIGKTGELFF.

The rearrangement links TRBV19 to TRBJ2-6; the match to TRBD2 covers 8 bases. The CDR3 sequence is 21 residues long. With 3 bases clipped from V and 0 bases from J, the junction kept 16 bases outside the gene matches. Germline CDR1 LNHDA, CDR2 SQIVND (reference sequence). The CDR3 reads CASSMGQVRAGVTSGANVLTF. CDR3 in DNA: TGTGCCAGTAGTATGGGGCAGGTCAGAGCGGGAGTCACCTCTGGGGCCAACGTCCTGACTTTC.

The rearrangement uses TRBV6-5 and TRBJ1-6, with no clear D. The ends were cut back, 8 bases at V and 0 bases at J, with 8 bases in the middle. Germline V gives CDR1 MNHEY, CDR2 SVGAGI. The CDR3 is 14 residues long. CDR3 bases: TGTGCCAGCCATCGGAGCTCCTATAATTCACCCCTCCACTTT. Translation: CASHRSSYNSPLHF.

This chain connects TRBV6-5 to TRBJ2-7, with D perhaps matching TRBD2 (5 bases). CDR1 and CDR2 from the germline V gene are MNHEY and SVGAGI. The V and J ends lost 7 bases and 4 bases respectively, with 11 bases between them. CDR3 size: 12 residues. CDR3 sequence reads: CASTLRDYEQYF. The CDR3 DNA follows: TGTGCCAGCACCCTGAGGGATTACGAGCAGTACTTC.